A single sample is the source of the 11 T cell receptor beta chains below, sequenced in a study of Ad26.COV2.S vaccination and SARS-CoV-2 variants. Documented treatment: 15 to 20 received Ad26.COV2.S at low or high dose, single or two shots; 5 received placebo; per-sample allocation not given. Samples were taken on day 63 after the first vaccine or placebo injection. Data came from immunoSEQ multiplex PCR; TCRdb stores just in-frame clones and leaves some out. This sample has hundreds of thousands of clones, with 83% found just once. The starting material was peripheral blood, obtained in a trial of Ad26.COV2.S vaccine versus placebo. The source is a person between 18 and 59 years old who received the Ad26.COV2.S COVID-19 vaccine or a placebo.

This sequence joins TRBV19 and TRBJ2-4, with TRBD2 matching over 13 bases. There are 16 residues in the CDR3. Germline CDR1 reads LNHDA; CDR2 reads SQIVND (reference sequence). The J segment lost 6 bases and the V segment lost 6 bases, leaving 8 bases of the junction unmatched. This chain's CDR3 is CASSRTSGSLGNIQYF. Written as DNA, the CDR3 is TGTGCCAGTAGCCGGACTAGCGGGAGTTTGGGAAACATTCAGTACTTC.

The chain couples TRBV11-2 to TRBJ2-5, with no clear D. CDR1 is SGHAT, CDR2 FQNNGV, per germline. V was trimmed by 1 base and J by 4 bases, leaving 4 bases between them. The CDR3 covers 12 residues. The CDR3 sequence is CASSLVRETQYF. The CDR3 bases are TGTGCCAGCAGCTTAGTTAGAGAGACCCAGTACTTC.

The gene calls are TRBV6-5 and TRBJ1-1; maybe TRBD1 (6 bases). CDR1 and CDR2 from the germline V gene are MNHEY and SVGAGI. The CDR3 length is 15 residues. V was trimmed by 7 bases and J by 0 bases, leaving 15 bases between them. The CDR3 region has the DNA TGTGCCAGCAAGACGGGACATTCGATGAACACTGAAGCTTTCTTT. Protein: CASKTGHSMNTEAFF.

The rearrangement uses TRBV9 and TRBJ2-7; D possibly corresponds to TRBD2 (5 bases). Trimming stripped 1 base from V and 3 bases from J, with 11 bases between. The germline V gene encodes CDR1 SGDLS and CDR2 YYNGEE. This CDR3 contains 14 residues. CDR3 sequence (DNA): TGTGCCAGCAGCGTAACTAGGGCAGGCTACGAGCAGTACTTC. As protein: CASSVTRAGYEQYF.

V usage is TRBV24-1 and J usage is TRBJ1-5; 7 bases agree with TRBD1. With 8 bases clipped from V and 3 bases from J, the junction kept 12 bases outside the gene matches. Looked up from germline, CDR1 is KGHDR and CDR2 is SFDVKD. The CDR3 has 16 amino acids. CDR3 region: CATTSDLTGNNQPQHF. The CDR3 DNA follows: TGTGCCACCACGAGCGACTTGACAGGGAACAATCAGCCCCAGCATTTT.

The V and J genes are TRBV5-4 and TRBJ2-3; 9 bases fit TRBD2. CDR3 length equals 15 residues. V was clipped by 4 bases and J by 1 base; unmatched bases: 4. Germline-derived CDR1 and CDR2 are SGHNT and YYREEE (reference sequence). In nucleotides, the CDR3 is TGTGCCAGCAGCCATGAGCGGGGGGGCACAGATACGCAGTATTTT. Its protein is CASSHERGGTDTQYF.

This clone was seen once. The CDR3 DNA reads TGTGCCAGCAGTCCCCGGACTGGGGGTGGCTACACCTTC. Amino acids: CASSPRTGGGYTF. The chain links TRBV25-1 to TRBJ1-2; TRBD1 is a possible D gene (5 bases). V lost 5 bases and J lost 7, with 14 bases in between. Per the germline V gene, CDR1 is MGHDK and CDR2 is SYGVNS. This CDR3 has 13 residues.

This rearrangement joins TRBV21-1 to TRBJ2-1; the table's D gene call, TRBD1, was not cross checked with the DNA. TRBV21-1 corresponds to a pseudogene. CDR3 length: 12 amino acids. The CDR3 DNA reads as TGTGCCAGCAGCAAAGGACAGAATGAGCAGTTCTTC. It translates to CASSKGQNEQFF.

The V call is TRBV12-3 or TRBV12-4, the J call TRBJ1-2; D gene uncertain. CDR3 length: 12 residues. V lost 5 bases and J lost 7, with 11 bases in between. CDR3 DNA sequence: TGTGCCAGCAGTGGGTTCACCGGTGGCTACACCTTC. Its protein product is CASSGFTGGYTF.

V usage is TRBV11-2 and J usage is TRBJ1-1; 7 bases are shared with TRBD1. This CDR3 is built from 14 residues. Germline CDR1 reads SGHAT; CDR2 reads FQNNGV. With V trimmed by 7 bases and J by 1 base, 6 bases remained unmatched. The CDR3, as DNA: TGTGCCAGCATACCTTACAGGGGGAACACTGAAGCTTTCTTT. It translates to CASIPYRGNTEAFF.

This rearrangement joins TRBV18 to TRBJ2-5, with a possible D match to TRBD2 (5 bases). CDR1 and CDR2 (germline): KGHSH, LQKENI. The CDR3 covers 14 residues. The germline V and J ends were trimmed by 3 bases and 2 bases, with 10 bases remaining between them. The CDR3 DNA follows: TGTGCCAGCTCACCGATCAGCGGACAAGAGACCCAGTACTTC. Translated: CASSPISGQETQYF.